This T cell receptor (beta chain) was documented in a study of regulatory T cells in long-lasting Graves disease. Germline assignment: CDR1 SGHDN and CDR2 FVKESK. Trimming cost V 6 bases and J 3 bases, with 14 bases left between them. The CDR3 loop spans 14 amino acids. Through Arm-PCR of CDR3 regions and iRepertoire HTBI primers, TCR beta libraries were built. In the original analysis: Across the samples, identification revealed fewer than 75 TRBV and around 13 TRBJ segments. TCRdb called the multiplex PCR reads again in MiXCR, with one record for every CDR3 protein. The V and J calls follow TCRdb's processing rather than the paper's. The sample shows approximately 540,000 distinct CDR3 sequences, more than 10% of them seen only once. Time point in this sample: newly diagnosed GD, antithyroid drugs for less than 3 months. PBMCs were the source of the RNA used for TCR sequencing. This clonotype was seen repeatedly, ten times or more.

These sequences were also reported in another study, on T cells in Graves' hyperthyroidism and ophthalmopathy. As that report states: An initial round of RT-PCR targeting the TCR CDR3 relied on the HTBI primer set.

The sample was peripheral blood mononuclear cells (PBMCs), taken at new diagnosis, from a patient treated with antithyroid drugs. The sequence came from a woman in her 30s with Graves disease. V usage is TRBV14 and J usage is TRBJ1-1; D is uncertain. CDR3 in amino acids: CASRHEGLHTEAFF. CDR3 DNA sequence: TGTGCCAGCAGGCATGAGGGATTGCACACTGAAGCTTTCTTT. Filled out from reference TRBV14 and TRBJ1-1, the complete variable domain reads EAGVTQFPSHSVIEKGQTVTLRCDPISGHDNLYWYRRVMGKEIKFLLHFVKESKQDESGMPNNRFLAERTGGTYSTLKVQPAELEDSGVYFCASRHEGLHTEAFFGQGTRLTVV.